The following is a T cell receptor beta chain sequence with its context. Study processing details: Researchers report that nucleated cell counts were estimated from reference gene primer amplification. The method was immunoSEQ multiplex PCR; TCRdb's version includes in-frame clones alone and lacks a portion of them. The V and J calls and clone size were taken over from that table, and D and trimming were inferred from the DNA. Of about 350,000 clones listed, roughly 86% are singletons. Cohort assignment relied on participant-reported clinical history. Within 2 weeks of study entry, exposed participants had contacted a PCR-confirmed or clinician-diagnosed COVID-19 case. The entry originates in a study of blood T cell repertoires in COVID-19. Turning to the study itself: Material from acute and convalescent COVID-19 was sourced from the United States, Italy and Spain.

With 0 bases clipped from V and 8 bases from J, the junction kept 12 bases outside the gene matches. The length of the CDR3 is 16 residues. The germline CDR1 and CDR2 sequences are SGHRS and YFSETQ. The specimen sequenced was PBMCs or T cells enriched from blood (not recorded which). The chain uses TRBV5-1 and TRBJ1-2; TRBD1 aligns across 8 bases. The receptor was derived from a woman aged 30 to 39 who had been exposed to COVID-19. Here the CDR3 DNA reads TGCGCCAGCAGCTTGGAGACCGGACAGGGCAATGGAGGCTACACCTTC. Its protein product is CASSLETGQGNGGYTF.